Listed below are T cell receptor beta chains from one sample, sequenced in a study of cytomegalovirus exposure and HLA in healthy donors. Profiled with immunoSEQ multiplex PCR; TCRdb holds only in-frame clones, not every one. The data contain over 150,000 clones, roughly 80% of them singletons. The specimen sequenced was PBMCs. Receptor source: a woman younger than 35 in good health and CMV-seronegative. Both conserved end residues are part of each CDR3. D genes are given only for firm matches. Rows give clone size only sometimes, using once, few, many, or a class for an expanded clone.

j_gene: TRBJ1-1
abundance: once
v_gene: TRBV6-1
d_gene: -
len: 18
CDR3nt: TGTGCCAGCAGTGAAAATGTGCCGGACAGTGCCCTGAACACTGAAGCTTTCTTT
CDR3aa: CASSENVPDSALNTEAFF

j_gene: TRBJ2-7
abundance: -
v_gene: TRBV2
d_gene: TRBD2
len: 15
CDR3nt: TGTGCCAGCAGTCGCACCACGGGCGGGGGTAACGAGCAGTACTTC
CDR3aa: CASSRTTGGGNEQYF

j_gene: TRBJ2-2
abundance: -
v_gene: TRBV10-2
d_gene: -
len: 13
CDR3nt: TGCGCCAGCACACGGCAGGACACCGGGGAGCTGTTTTTT
CDR3aa: CASTRQDTGELFF

j_gene: TRBJ1-1
abundance: -
v_gene: TRBV4-2
d_gene: -
len: 14
CDR3nt: TGTGCCAGCAGCCAAGGGACCACTAGGCCGGAAGCTTTCTTT
CDR3aa: CASSQGTTRPEAFF

j_gene: TRBJ1-1
abundance: -
v_gene: TRBV19
d_gene: -
len: 14
CDR3nt: TGTGCCAGTAGTATAGGGCAGGTGAACACTGAAGCTTTCTTT
CDR3aa: CASSIGQVNTEAFF

j_gene: TRBJ2-7
abundance: -
v_gene: TRBV5-4
d_gene: TRBD1
len: 15
CDR3nt: TGTGCCAGCAGCAGCAGACAGGGGGGGACCTACGAGCAGTACTTC
CDR3aa: CASSSRQGGTYEQYF

j_gene: TRBJ1-4
abundance: -
v_gene: TRBV19
d_gene: -
len: 14
CDR3nt: TGTGCCAGTAGCCGACTCCTCTCGGGAGAAAAACTGTTTTTT
CDR3aa: CASSRLLSGEKLFF

j_gene: TRBJ2-1
abundance: -
v_gene: TRBV28
d_gene: -
len: 12
CDR3nt: TGTGCCAGTGCGGGGTCCTACAATGAGCAGTTCTTC
CDR3aa: CASAGSYNEQFF

j_gene: TRBJ2-1
abundance: -
v_gene: TRBV5-1
d_gene: -
len: 13
CDR3nt: TGCGCCAGCAGCTCCCCTAGGCACAATGAGCAGTTCTTC
CDR3aa: CASSSPRHNEQFF

j_gene: TRBJ1-6
abundance: -
v_gene: TRBV5-1
d_gene: -
len: 13
CDR3nt: TGCGCCAGCAGCTTGGGACAGGAGACACCCCTCCACTTT
CDR3aa: CASSLGQETPLHF

j_gene: TRBJ2-3
abundance: -
v_gene: TRBV5-1
d_gene: -
len: 15
CDR3nt: TGCGCCAGCAGCTTGGAGGCCCGGGTCGCAGATACGCAGTATTTT
CDR3aa: CASSLEARVADTQYF

j_gene: TRBJ2-2
abundance: -
v_gene: TRBV13
d_gene: TRBD2
len: 14
CDR3nt: TGTGCCAGCCAAGCGGGAGTACGTGCCGGGGAGCTGTTTTTT
CDR3aa: CASQAGVRAGELFF

j_gene: TRBJ2-1
abundance: -
v_gene: TRBV4-3
d_gene: -
len: 14
CDR3nt: TGCGCCAGCAGCCAAGTCGCTAGAAGTGGTGAGCAGTTCTTC
CDR3aa: CASSQVARSGEQFF

j_gene: TRBJ1-1
abundance: -
v_gene: TRBV19
d_gene: -
len: 16
CDR3nt: TGTGCCAGTAGTAGCCCAGCGAACCTGGGGAACACTGAAGCTTTCTTT
CDR3aa: CASSSPANLGNTEAFF

j_gene: TRBJ2-1
abundance: -
v_gene: TRBV6-6
d_gene: TRBD1
len: 14
CDR3nt: TGTGCCAGCAGCCAAAATGACAGGGGAAATGGGCAGTTCTTC
CDR3aa: CASSQNDRGNGQFF